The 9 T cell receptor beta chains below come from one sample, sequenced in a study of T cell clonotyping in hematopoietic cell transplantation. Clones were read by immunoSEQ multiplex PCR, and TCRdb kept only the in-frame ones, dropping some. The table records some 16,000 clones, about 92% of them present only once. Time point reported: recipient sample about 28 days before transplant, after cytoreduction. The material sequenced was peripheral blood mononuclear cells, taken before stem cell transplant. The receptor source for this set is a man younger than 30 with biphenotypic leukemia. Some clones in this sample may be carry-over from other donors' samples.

The CDR3 region has the DNA TGTGCCAGCAGCTTGGGGCAGGCGGGGGAAGAGACCCAGTACTTC. It encodes CASSLGQAGEETQYF. J is TRBJ2-5 and V is TRBV5-4, with TRBD2 matching 7 bases. Per the germline V gene, CDR1 is SGHNT and CDR2 is YYREEE (reference sequence). Germline trimming cut 0 bases from V and 3 bases from J; bases unmatched to any gene: 5. The length of the CDR3 is 15 residues.

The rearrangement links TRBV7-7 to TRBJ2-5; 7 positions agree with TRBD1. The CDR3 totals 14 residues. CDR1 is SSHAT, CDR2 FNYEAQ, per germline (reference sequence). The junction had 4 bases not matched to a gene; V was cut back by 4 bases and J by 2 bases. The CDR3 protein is CASSSQGPQETQYF. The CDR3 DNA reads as TGTGCCAGCAGCTCACAGGGGCCTCAAGAGACCCAGTACTTC.

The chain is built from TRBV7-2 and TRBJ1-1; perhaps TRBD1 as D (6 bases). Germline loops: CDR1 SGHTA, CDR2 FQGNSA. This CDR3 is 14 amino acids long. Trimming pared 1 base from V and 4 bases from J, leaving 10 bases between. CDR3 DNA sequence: TGTGCCAGCAGCTTAGAACAGGGCGGCACTGAAGCTTTCTTT. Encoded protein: CASSLEQGGTEAFF.

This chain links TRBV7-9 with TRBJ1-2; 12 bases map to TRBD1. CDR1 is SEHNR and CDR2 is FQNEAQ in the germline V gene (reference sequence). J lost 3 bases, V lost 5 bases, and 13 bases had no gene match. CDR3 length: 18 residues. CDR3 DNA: TGTGCCAGCAGCCCTGCCGGTGGGACAGGGGGCCCCTACTATGGCTACACCTTC. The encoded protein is CASSPAGGTGGPYYGYTF.

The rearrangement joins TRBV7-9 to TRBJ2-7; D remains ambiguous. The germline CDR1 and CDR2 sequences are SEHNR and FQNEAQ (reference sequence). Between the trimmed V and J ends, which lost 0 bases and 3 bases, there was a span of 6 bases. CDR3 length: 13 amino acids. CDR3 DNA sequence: TGTGCCAGCAGCTTAGCGAACAGCTACGAGCAGTACTTC. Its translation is CASSLANSYEQYF.

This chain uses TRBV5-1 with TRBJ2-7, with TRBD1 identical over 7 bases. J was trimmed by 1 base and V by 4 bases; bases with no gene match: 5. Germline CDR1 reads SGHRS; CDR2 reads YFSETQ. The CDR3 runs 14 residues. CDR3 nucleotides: TGCGCCAGCAGCCGGGGACAGACATCCTACGAGCAGTACTTC. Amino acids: CASSRGQTSYEQYF.

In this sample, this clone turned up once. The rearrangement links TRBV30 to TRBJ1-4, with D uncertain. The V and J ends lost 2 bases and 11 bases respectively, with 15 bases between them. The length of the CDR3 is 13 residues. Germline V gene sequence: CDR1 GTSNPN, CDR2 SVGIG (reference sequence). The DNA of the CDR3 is TGTGCCTGGAGTCCTCACTCTGTCTACAAACTGTTTTTT. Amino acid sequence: CAWSPHSVYKLFF.

The CDR3 DNA follows: TGCGCCAGCAGCGGTTTCACCCAAGAGACCCAGTACTTC. It specifies CASSGFTQETQYF. This chain joins TRBV5-1 and TRBJ2-5; D is undetermined. The length of the CDR3 is 13 residues. Per germline, CDR1 SGHRS and CDR2 YFSETQ. Trimming removed 4 bases from V and 1 base from J, with 8 bases in between.

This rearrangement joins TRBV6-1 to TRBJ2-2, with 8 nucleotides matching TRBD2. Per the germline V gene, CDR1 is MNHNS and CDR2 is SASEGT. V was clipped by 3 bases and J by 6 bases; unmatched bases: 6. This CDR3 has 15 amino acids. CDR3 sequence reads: CASSEALTSAGELFF. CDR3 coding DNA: TGTGCCAGCAGTGAGGCCCTGACTAGCGCCGGGGAGCTGTTTTTT.